These 26 T cell receptor beta chains originate from one sample sequenced in a study of T cells in Graves' hyperthyroidism and ophthalmopathy. The TCR beta CDR3 regions underwent amplification using RNA transcripts as the source. The HTBI primer set was used in a first-round RT-PCR of the TCR CDR3. Using its own MiXCR run on the multiplex PCR reads, TCRdb lists one record per CDR3 protein. The profile covers approximately 590,000 distinct CDR3 sequences, with around 16% appearing a single time and around 7.5% taken by the ten largest. Sequencing used blood. The source of these receptors is a woman younger than 45 with Graves' hyperthyroidism.

This clonotype was recorded at least ten times. V and J are TRBV20-1 and TRBJ2-7, with TRBD2 identical over 15 bases. This CDR3 has 13 amino acids. V lost 5 bases to trimming and J lost 12 bases; unmatched junction nucleotides: 8. Germline CDR1 reads DFQATT; CDR2 reads SNEGSKA (reference sequence). The chain's CDR3 is CSARTSGRDDRYF. In nucleotides, the CDR3 is TGCAGTGCTCGGACTAGCGGGAGGGACGACCGGTACTTC.

This clonotype has at least ten counts. J is TRBJ2-5 and V is TRBV3-1; TRBD1 matches 10 bases. With V trimmed by 4 bases and J by 5 bases, 4 bases remained unmatched. CDR1 is LGHDT, CDR2 YNNKEL, per germline (reference sequence). CDR3 length: 14 amino acids. The CDR3 DNA reads TGTGCCAGCAGCCGAGCGGGACAGGGGGAGACCCAGTACTTC. It is translated as CASSRAGQGETQYF.

This clonotype appeared many times. The chain combines TRBV29-1 with TRBJ1-1; TRBD1 aligns across 7 bases. CDR3 length: 12 residues. Germline CDR1 and CDR2: SQVTM and ANQGSEA. V lost 7 bases to trimming and J lost 5 bases; unmatched junction nucleotides: 7. CDR3 protein: CSAQQGRTEAFF. The CDR3 bases are TGCAGCGCTCAACAGGGGCGGACTGAAGCTTTCTTT.

This clonotype occurred a few times. One end of the junction is discordant with germline, which a read error may explain. V and J are TRBV18 and TRBJ2-2; TRBD2 is a possible D gene (6 bases). Germline V gene sequence: CDR1 KGHSH, CDR2 LQKENI. This CDR3 is built from 15 residues. CDR3 DNA sequence: TGTGCCAGCTCACCGCGGGAACATGGGACCGGAGAGCTGTTTTTT. This sequence encodes CASSPREHGTGELFF.

This chain uses TRBV6-1 with TRBJ2-7; 7 bases agree with TRBD1. CDR1 is MNHNS and CDR2 is SASEGT in the germline V gene. The CDR3 contains 13 residues. The V segment lost 6 bases and the J segment 5 bases; nucleotides outside the gene matches: 7. The CDR3 DNA reads as TGTGCCAGCAGCCTTAACAGGGGCCACGAGCAGTACTTC. This sequence encodes CASSLNRGHEQYF.

In its sample, this clonotype was seen many times. The J gene is TRBJ1-1, the V gene TRBV2; D may be TRBD1 (5 bases). CDR1 is SNHLY and CDR2 is FYNNEI in the germline V gene. The CDR3 totals 15 residues. Between the trimmed V and J ends, which lost 6 bases and 7 bases, there was a span of 21 bases. The chain's CDR3 is CASRRFPQQEGEAFF. In nucleotides, the CDR3 is TGTGCCAGCAGGCGCTTCCCCCAACAGGAGGGTGAAGCTTTCTTT. The whole variable domain, remainder taken from reference TRBV2 and TRBJ1-1, is EPEVTQTPSHQVTQMGQEVILRCVPISNHLYFYWYRQILGQKVEFLVSFYNNEISEKSEIFDDQFSVERPDGSNFTLKIRSTKLEDSAMYFCASRRFPQQEGEAFFGQGTRLTVV.

This clonotype was picked up a small number of times. The rearrangement joins TRBV4-2 to TRBJ1-5, with unresolved D. Trimming removed 0 bases at V and 3 bases at J, with 9 bases between. Germline assignment: CDR1 LGHNA and CDR2 YNFKEQ. The CDR3 is made up of 15 amino acids. CDR3 DNA sequence: TGTGCCAGCAGCCAAGATCACGAACCCAATCAGCCCCAGCATTTT. This gives the protein CASSQDHEPNQPQHF.

The CDR3 DNA sequence: TGTGCCAGCAGTTACACATACAGAGATAATTCACCCCTCCACTTT. Translation gives CASSYTYRDNSPLHF. The V and J genes are TRBV6-5 and TRBJ1-6; D is unclear. This CDR3 contains 15 residues. V was cut by 2 bases and J by 5 bases, with 10 bases left in between. Germline loops: CDR1 MNHEY, CDR2 SVGAGI.

The chain uses TRBV7-9 and TRBJ2-1; TRBD2 aligns across 10 bases. V lost 7 bases, J lost 6 bases, and 6 bases stayed unmatched. Germline assignment: CDR1 SEHNR and CDR2 FQNEAQ (reference sequence). This CDR3 is built from 14 residues. The CDR3 is CASIVASGSNEQFF. CDR3 DNA sequence: TGTGCCAGCATAGTTGCTAGCGGGAGCAATGAGCAGTTCTTC.

The genes are TRBV4-1 and TRBJ1-2; 7 nucleotides agree with TRBD1. The V gene end was trimmed by 4 bases and the J gene end by 7 bases; junction bases not matched to a gene: 9. There are 14 residues in the CDR3. The V gene's germline CDR1 is MGHRA and CDR2 YSYEKL. CDR3 amino acids: CASSLHTGDGGYTF. In DNA form, the CDR3 reads TGCGCCAGCAGCCTTCACACAGGGGATGGTGGCTACACCTTC.

This clonotype has just a few counts. The chain is built from TRBV6-1 and TRBJ2-7, with a tentative D call TRBD2 (6 bases). V shed 4 bases and J shed 5 bases, with 15 bases lying between them. Germline values: CDR1 MNHNS, CDR2 SASEGT. The CDR3 runs 14 residues. For the CDR3, the DNA is TGTGCCAGCAGTGCTGCAGGGAGGAGAGACGAGCAGTACTTC. As protein: CASSAAGRRDEQYF.

This clonotype has at least ten counts. This chain links TRBV7-3 with TRBJ2-5; 9 nucleotides match TRBD2. J was trimmed by 5 bases and V by 5 bases; bases with no gene match: 9. CDR3 length: 15 amino acids. CDR1 SGHTA and CDR2 FQGTGA come from the germline V gene. The CDR3 region has the DNA TGTGCCAGCAGCCCGACCGGGACTAGCATGGAGACCCAGTACTTC. Amino acids: CASSPTGTSMETQYF.

This clonotype was counted only a few times. V gene TRBV6-2 or TRBV6-3 combines with J gene TRBJ1-2; perhaps TRBD1 as D (6 bases). The CDR3 is made up of 12 amino acids. Per germline, CDR1 MNHEY and CDR2 SVGEGT. With 5 bases removed from V and 4 bases from J, the gap between germline ends came to 8 bases. The DNA of the CDR3 is TGTGCCAGCAGTGACAGGTTCTATGGCTACACCTTC. Protein sequence: CASSDRFYGYTF.

This clonotype showed up many times. The chain joins TRBV14 to TRBJ1-2, with D possibly TRBD1 on 5 matching bases. Germline V gene lookup returns CDR1 SGHDN and CDR2 FVKESK. This CDR3 has 14 residues. V was pared by 1 base and J by 6 bases, with 12 bases between. As DNA, the CDR3 is TGTGCCAGCAGCCAAGTTCAGGGCGGACATGGCTACACCTTC. Translated, it gives CASSQVQGGHGYTF.

The V and J genes are TRBV20-1 and TRBJ2-1, with TRBD2 identical over 7 bases. The CDR3 runs to 13 residues. CDR1 is DFQATT and CDR2 is SNEGSKA in the germline V gene (reference sequence). The CDR3 bases are TGCAATCCAATAAGCGGGACTAAAAATGAGCAGTTCTTC. It specifies CNPISGTKNEQFF.

This clonotype has more than one count but fewer than ten. The J gene is TRBJ1-5, the V gene TRBV10-3, with D possibly being TRBD1 (6 bases). Germline CDR1 ENHRY, CDR2 SYGVKD. The CDR3 loop spans 14 amino acids. The V and J ends lost 5 bases and 0 bases respectively, with 8 bases between them. The CDR3 region is CAISKDSSNQPQHF. CDR3 DNA sequence: TGTGCCATCAGTAAGGACAGTAGCAATCAGCCCCAGCATTTT.

The table lists this clonotype with a few counts. This chain links TRBV5-1 with TRBJ2-3, with D hard to call. The length of the CDR3 is 13 residues. Per the germline V gene, CDR1 is SGHRS and CDR2 is YFSETQ. V was pared by 7 bases and J by 2 bases, with 11 bases between. CDR3 region: CASSISPTDTQYF. In nucleotides, the CDR3 is TGCGCCAGCTCCATTTCCCCCACAGATACGCAGTATTTT.

On this clonotype itself: At one boundary the junction diverges from the germline segment, which might be a read error. V usage is TRBV10-1 and J usage is TRBJ2-5; 8 positions match TRBD1. This CDR3 has 16 amino acids. From germline, CDR1 is WNHNN and CDR2 SYGVQD (reference sequence). The CDR3 DNA sequence: TGCGCCAGCAGTGAGTCAAAGGGACAGGATCAAGAGACCCTGTACTTC. Encoded protein: CASSESKGQDQETLYF.

This clonotype was seen ten or more times. This chain connects TRBV2 to TRBJ2-5; D unclear. Germline V CDR1 and CDR2: SNHLY, FYNNEI. With 10 bases removed from V and 3 bases from J, the gap between germline ends came to 15 bases. There are 13 residues in the CDR3. The CDR3 reads CATSNFREETQYF. CDR3 DNA sequence: TGTGCCACGTCCAATTTCCGGGAAGAGACCCAGTACTTC.

This clonotype was counted at least ten times. The chain has TRBV30 and TRBJ2-1; D not resolved. V was pared by 4 bases and J by 0 bases, with 7 bases between. There are 13 residues in the CDR3. Germline V CDR1 and CDR2: GTSNPN, SVGIG (reference sequence). The CDR3 DNA reads TGTGCCTGGAATGGTAACTCCTACAATGAGCAGTTCTTC. Translation gives CAWNGNSYNEQFF.

This clonotype occurred many times. This chain connects TRBV27 to TRBJ1-1; TRBD1 agrees at 7 bases. The V gene end was trimmed by 4 bases and the J gene end by 2 bases; junction bases not matched to a gene: 4. Germline V gene lookup returns CDR1 MNHEY and CDR2 SMNVEV (reference sequence). The CDR3 is 14 residues long. For the CDR3, the DNA is TGTGCCAGCAGTTCCAGACAGGGCAACACTGAAGCTTTCTTT. Translating it yields CASSSRQGNTEAFF.

This clonotype was observed many times. The chain has TRBV9 and TRBJ2-3; D is possibly TRBD2 (6 bases). This CDR3 is 14 amino acids long. Per germline, CDR1 SGDLS and CDR2 YYNGEE. V was clipped by 1 base and J by 3 bases, with 9 bases between them. The CDR3 DNA follows: TGTGCCAGCAGCGTACGGACTAATACAGATACGCAGTATTTT. This translates into CASSVRTNTDTQYF.

This clonotype was seen only a few times. This sequence joins TRBV29-1 and TRBJ2-2, with D perhaps TRBD1 (6 bases). Trimming cost V 5 bases and J 5 bases, with 15 bases left between them. The V gene's germline CDR1 is SQVTM and CDR2 ANQGSEA. The length of the CDR3 is 14 residues. The CDR3 loop reads CSVQDSVGTGELFF. CDR3 in DNA: TGCAGCGTTCAGGACAGCGTGGGTACCGGGGAGCTGTTTTTT.

This clonotype was seen ten or more times. The V call is TRBV2, the J call TRBJ1-1; D possibly corresponds to TRBD1 (6 bases). CDR1 and CDR2 from the germline V gene are SNHLY and FYNNEI. The CDR3 length is 12 residues. Trimming cost V 11 bases and J 1 base, with 11 bases left between them. The CDR3: CACGQPNTEAFF. CDR3 bases: TGTGCCTGTGGACAGCCGAACACTGAAGCTTTCTTT.

This chain links TRBV6-2 or TRBV6-3 with TRBJ2-5; TRBD1 is a possible D gene (7 bases). The germline gives CDR1 MNHEY, CDR2 SVGEGT. CDR3 length equals 16 residues. The ends were cut back, 7 bases at V and 2 bases at J, with 20 bases in the middle. The CDR3 bases are TGTGCCAGCAAGGGGGCAGTTGGGCGGGGACAAGAGACCCAGTACTTC. This encodes CASKGAVGRGQETQYF.

This clonotype is a singleton in its sample. This may arise from a read error, as a much more abundant clone is one base away. The chain joins TRBV7-6 to TRBJ2-2; D tentatively reads TRBD1 or TRBD2 (5 bases each). This CDR3 has 15 amino acids. Germline-derived CDR1 and CDR2 are SGHVS and FNYEAQ. In DNA form, the CDR3 reads TGTGCCAGCAGCTCTCCATCGGGTGGCACCGGGGACCTGTTTTTT. Its translation is CASSSPSGGTGDLFF.